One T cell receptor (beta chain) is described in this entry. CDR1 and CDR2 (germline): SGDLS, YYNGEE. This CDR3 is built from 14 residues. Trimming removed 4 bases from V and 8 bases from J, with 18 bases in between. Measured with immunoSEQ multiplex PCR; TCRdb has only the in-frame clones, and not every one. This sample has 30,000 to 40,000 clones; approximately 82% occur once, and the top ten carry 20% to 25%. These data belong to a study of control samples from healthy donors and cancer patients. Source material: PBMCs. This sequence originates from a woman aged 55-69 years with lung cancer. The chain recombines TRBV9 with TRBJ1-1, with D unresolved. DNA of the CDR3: TGTGCCAGCAGCTCCTCCAGTGCCCAGCCAGAAGCTTTCTTT. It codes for CASSSSSAQPEAFF.